The 21 T cell receptor beta chains given below trace back to one sample, sequenced in a study of blood T cells in healthy people across ages. For the second PCR, which ran for roughly 7 to 11 cycles, a sample-barcoded 5' primer and a J-beta primer mix were used. TCRdb independently ran MiXCR on the 5' RACE reads; one entry per CDR3 protein. Among almost 550,000 distinct CDR3 sequences listed, 24% were seen once. These sequences were also reported in another study, on T cells of mothers and their children.

Sequencing was performed on blood. All receptors derive from a boy between 10 and 17 years old in good health.

V and J are TRBV9 and TRBJ2-3; D call uncertain. The CDR3 is 13 residues long. The V end lost 0 bases, the J end lost 2 bases, and 4 bases lay between the germline ends. CDR1 is SGDLS, CDR2 YYNGEE, per germline. CDR3 nucleotides: TGTGCCAGCAGCGTAGACATCACAGATACGCAGTATTTT. It specifies CASSVDITDTQYF.

The chain couples TRBV6-5 to TRBJ2-1, with no clear D. V was cut by 2 bases and J by 4 bases, with 12 bases left in between. The CDR3 totals 15 residues. CDR1 and CDR2 (germline): MNHEY, SVGAGI. CDR3 region: CASSYHRTAYNEQFF. The DNA for the CDR3 is TGTGCCAGCAGTTACCATCGGACCGCTTACAATGAGCAGTTCTTC.

Note on this clonotype: The junction shows a germline mismatch at one end, possibly a read error. This chain joins TRBV5-5 and TRBJ1-6; 9 bases align to TRBD1. The CDR3 has 15 residues. Per the germline V gene, CDR1 is SGHKS and CDR2 is YYEKEE (reference sequence). CDR3 sequence: CAGSLRDRDNSPLHF. The DNA for the CDR3 is TGTGCCGGCAGCTTGCGGGACAGGGATAATTCACCCCTCCACTTT. Looking up the rest from reference TRBV5-5 and TRBJ1-6 gives the full variable domain: DAGVTQSPTHLIKTRGQQVTLRCSPISGHKSVSWYQQVLGQGPQFIFQYYEKEERGRGNFPDRFSARQFPNYSSELNVNALLLGDSALYLCAGSLRDRDNSPLHFGNGTRLTVT.

This clonotype was recorded many times. V and J are TRBV7-9 and TRBJ1-4; weak D call: TRBD1 (6 bases). The germline V and J ends were trimmed by 11 bases and 0 bases, with 16 bases remaining between them. Germline V gene lookup returns CDR1 SEHNR and CDR2 FQNEAQ (reference sequence). There are 15 residues in the CDR3. The CDR3 protein is CAGLQGPSTNEKLFF. CDR3 DNA sequence: TGTGCCGGGTTACAGGGCCCTTCAACTAATGAAAAACTGTTTTTT.

V usage is TRBV20-1 and J usage is TRBJ2-5, with D perhaps TRBD1 (5 bases). Judging by the DNA end, TRBJ2-7 fits better; the J call may be wrong. The CDR3 is made up of 12 amino acids. The germline gives CDR1 DFQATT, CDR2 SNEGSKA (reference sequence). CDR3 loop: CSAPTASYEQYF. In nucleotides, the CDR3 is TGCAGTGCTCCGACAGCCTCCTACGAGCAGTACTTC.

This chain links TRBV28 with TRBJ1-1; 7 nucleotides match TRBD1. Germline V CDR1 and CDR2: MDHEN, SYDVKM. The CDR3 spans 14 residues. V lost 5 bases, J lost 10 bases, and 13 bases stayed unmatched. CDR3 in amino acids: CASSRDHRGVRAFF. The CDR3 DNA sequence: TGTGCCAGCAGTCGCGATCACAGGGGTGTAAGAGCTTTCTTT.

This clonotype is a singleton in its sample. J is TRBJ2-2 and V is TRBV7-2, with D possibly matching TRBD2 (6 bases). Germline CDR1 is SGHTA and CDR2 is FQGNSA. CDR3 size: 18 residues. V dropped 8 bases and J dropped 4 bases, with 26 bases sitting between them. This CDR3 reads CASDYIFRTLATTGELFF. CDR3 DNA sequence: TGTGCCAGCGACTATATCTTTCGTACACTAGCAACCACCGGGGAGCTGTTTTTT.

This clonotype came up a few times. V is TRBV7-2 and J is TRBJ2-5, with 9 nucleotides matching TRBD1. Looked up from germline, CDR1 is SGHTA and CDR2 is FQGNSA. This CDR3 spans 15 amino acids. The junction had 6 bases not matched to a gene; V was cut back by 5 bases and J by 2 bases. The CDR3 sequence is CASSTGTGRQETQYF. The CDR3, as DNA: TGTGCCAGCAGCACTGGGACAGGGCGGCAAGAGACCCAGTACTTC.

The CDR3 loop is CASSLAGTSALNEQFF. CDR3 in DNA: TGTGCCAGCAGTTTAGCCGGGACTAGTGCTCTCAATGAGCAGTTCTTC. The chain couples TRBV12-3 or TRBV12-4 to TRBJ2-5, with 8 bases lining up with TRBD2. The J call may be faulty, since TRBJ2-1 better matches the DNA end. This CDR3 has 16 amino acids.

In this sample, this clonotype turned up a few times. The gene calls are TRBV29-1 and TRBJ2-3; 8 bases match TRBD2. V lost 7 bases to trimming and J lost 2 bases; unmatched junction nucleotides: 8. This CDR3 spans 14 amino acids. Germline V lookup: CDR1 SQVTM, CDR2 ANQGSEA. CDR3 sequence (DNA): TGCAGCGCGAAAGGCGGGGGGAACACAGATACGCAGTATTTT. Translated: CSAKGGGNTDTQYF.

The chain joins TRBV20-1 to TRBJ2-1, with D maybe TRBD2 (6 bases). Looked up from germline, CDR1 is DFQATT and CDR2 is SNEGSKA (reference sequence). CDR3 size: 15 residues. V lost 6 bases, J lost 5 bases, and 20 bases lay in between. CDR3 loop: CSALPGGEGDNEQFF. The DNA for the CDR3 is TGCAGTGCGCTCCCTGGCGGGGAAGGAGACAATGAGCAGTTCTTC.

This clonotype has more than one count but fewer than ten. The chain uses TRBV2 and TRBJ2-1; 9 bases align to TRBD1. Germline assignment: CDR1 SNHLY and CDR2 FYNNEI. CDR3 length: 16 residues. J was trimmed by 7 bases and V by 5 bases; bases with no gene match: 12. CDR3 nucleotides: TGTGCCAGCAGTACCGGTGGGACAGGGTTTACGAATGAGCAGTTCTTC. It is translated as CASSTGGTGFTNEQFF.

The table lists this clonotype with a few counts. V gene TRBV20-1 combines with J gene TRBJ1-2, with D unclear. Germline CDR1 and CDR2: DFQATT and SNEGSKA (reference sequence). V was shortened by 0 bases and J by 5 bases, with 13 bases between the two germline ends. This CDR3 is built from 14 residues. CDR3 nucleotide sequence: TGCAGTGCTAGAGATGAAGTTTCAGAGTATGGCTACACCTTC. Translation: CSARDEVSEYGYTF.

In its sample, this clonotype was seen a few times. V is TRBV28 and J is TRBJ2-7, with 8 nucleotides matching TRBD2. CDR3 length equals 15 residues. V trimming: 10 bases; J trimming: 6 bases; junction bases outside the gene matches: 17. CDR1 is MDHEN, CDR2 SYDVKM, per germline. For the CDR3, the DNA is TGTGCCACCAACCCTAAAGCGGGAGCTCTTCGCGAGCAGTACTTC. Translated: CATNPKAGALREQYF.

V gene TRBV6-5 combines with J gene TRBJ2-1, with D tentatively TRBD1 or TRBD2 (5 bases each). Trimming left V 0 bases short and J 4 bases short, with 13 bases between. The V gene's germline CDR1 is MNHEY and CDR2 SVGAGI. This CDR3 is built from 16 residues. The CDR3 DNA follows: TGTGCCAGCAGTTACTCTTGGTGGGGGATGTACAATGAGCAGTTCTTC. It specifies CASSYSWWGMYNEQFF.

With respect to this clonotype: An end of the junction differs from the germline gene, which may be a read error. This rearrangement joins TRBV7-9 to TRBJ1-6; no definite D call. This CDR3 has 12 amino acids. Germline loops: CDR1 SEHNR, CDR2 FQNEAQ (reference sequence). DNA of the CDR3: TGTGCCAGCAGCTCCGAGTCCTCACTCCTCCACTTT. The encoded protein is CASSSESSLLHF.

Concerning this clonotype itself: The junction shows a germline mismatch at one end, possibly a read error. The gene calls are TRBV7-2 and TRBJ2-1; no reliable D call. The V gene's germline CDR1 is SGHTA and CDR2 FQGNSA. This CDR3 has 15 amino acids. The chain's CDR3 is CASSLGMGSYDEQFF. The DNA of the CDR3 is TGTGCCAGCAGCTTAGGAATGGGGTCCTACGATGAGCAGTTCTTC.

This clonotype was picked up a small number of times. The chain has TRBV4-3 and TRBJ1-1, with D maybe TRBD1 (6 bases). The V gene's germline CDR1 is LGHNA and CDR2 YSLEER. The V end lost 3 bases, the J end lost 1 base, and 12 bases lay between the germline ends. This CDR3 spans 15 amino acids. The CDR3 DNA reads as TGCGCCAGCAGCCACCGCAGGGGTTCGAACACTGAAGCTTTCTTT. Translated, it gives CASSHRRGSNTEAFF.

The chain employs TRBV5-6 and TRBJ1-3; D unclear. The CDR3 extends over 14 amino acids. V was pared by 2 bases and J by 4 bases, with 10 bases between. Germline V gene sequence: CDR1 SGHDT, CDR2 YYEEEE. CDR3 nucleotide sequence: TGTGCCAGCAGCTTCACCTTATCCGGAAACACCATATATTTT. It codes for CASSFTLSGNTIYF.

This clonotype was picked up a small number of times. The chain combines TRBV27 with TRBJ2-7; no clear D gene. Germline V gives CDR1 MNHEY, CDR2 SMNVEV (reference sequence). V was cut by 6 bases and J by 3 bases, with 12 bases left in between. The CDR3 sequence is 13 residues long. CDR3 amino acids: CASSPGPFYEQYF. The CDR3 nucleotides are TGTGCCAGCAGCCCTGGCCCTTTCTACGAGCAGTACTTC.

The V gene is TRBV7-3, the J gene TRBJ2-3; D uncertain. In germline, CDR1 is SGHTA, CDR2 FQGTGA. Trimming removed 6 bases from V and 0 bases from J, with 13 bases in between. This CDR3 comprises 15 residues. CDR3 bases: TGTGCCAGCAGTCTAAATGTATTTAGCACAGATACGCAGTATTTT. Amino acids: CASSLNVFSTDTQYF. The whole variable domain, remainder taken from reference TRBV7-3 and TRBJ2-3, is GAGVSQTPSNKVTEKGKYVELRCDPISGHTALYWYRQSLGQGPEFLIYFQGTGAADDSGLPNDRFFAVRPEGSVSTLKIQRTERGDSAVYLCASSLNVFSTDTQYFGPGTRLTVL.